Below are 25 T cell receptor beta chains sequenced from a single sample in a study of blood T cell repertoires in COVID-19. Some clones are missing from TCRdb's copy, which holds only in-frame ones; the method was immunoSEQ multiplex PCR. Here the sample spans 470,000 or so clones, more than 85% being singletons. The sample consisted of peripheral blood. The receptors were gathered from a woman in her 30s with acute or convalescent COVID-19.

The rearrangement joins TRBV28 to TRBJ2-1; 10 positions match TRBD1. The CDR3 is 15 amino acids. V shed 5 bases, J shed 2 bases, and the junction held 3 bases outside the gene matches. CDR1 is MDHEN, CDR2 SYDVKM, per germline. DNA of the CDR3: TGTGCCAGCAGTGTGACAGGGGGCCCCTACAATGAGCAGTTCTTC. It translates to CASSVTGGPYNEQFF. The full variable domain, with the rest looked up from reference TRBV28 and TRBJ2-1, is DVKVTQSSRYLVKRTGEKVFLECVQDMDHENMFWYRQDPGLGLRLIYFSYDVKMKEKGDIPEGYSVSREKKERFSLILESASTNQTSMYLCASSVTGGPYNEQFFGPGTRLTVL.

This chain joins TRBV3-1 (or the pseudogene TRBV3-2) and TRBJ2-5; D is unresolved. Germline CDR1 reads LGHDT; CDR2 reads YNNKEL (reference sequence). The CDR3 totals 15 residues. Between the trimmed V and J ends, which lost 0 bases and 1 base, there was a span of 9 bases. The CDR3 DNA sequence: TGTGCCAGCAGCCAAGAGGAGTTATTCCAAGAGACCCAGTACTTC. Protein: CASSQEELFQETQYF.

The chain carries TRBV20-1 and TRBJ1-2, with D perhaps matching TRBD1 (6 bases). The length of the CDR3 is 10 residues. Trimming removed 5 bases at V and 8 bases at J, with 9 bases between. Per the germline V gene, CDR1 is DFQATT and CDR2 is SNEGSKA (reference sequence). CDR3 region: CSAYREGYTF. The CDR3 coding sequence is TGCAGTGCTTACAGGGAGGGCTACACCTTC.

This clone has a handful of counts. CDR3 region: CASSYGQRTSYNEQFF. CDR3 DNA: TGTGCCAGCAGCTATGGTCAGCGGACCTCCTACAATGAGCAGTTCTTC. The genes are TRBV7-3 and TRBJ2-1, with D maybe TRBD2 (5 bases). Germline lookup yields CDR1 SGHTA and CDR2 FQGTGA. The CDR3 covers 16 residues. Trimming stripped 4 bases from V and 0 bases from J, with 13 bases between. Based on the CDR3 plus reference TRBV7-3 and TRBJ2-1, the full variable domain is GAGVSQTPSNKVTEKGKYVELRCDPISGHTALYWYRQSLGQGPEFLIYFQGTGAADDSGLPNDRFFAVRPEGSVSTLKIQRTERGDSAVYLCASSYGQRTSYNEQFFGPGTRLTVL.

V gene TRBV12-5 combines with J gene TRBJ2-3; 11 bases agree with TRBD2. The germline V gene has CDR1 LGHNT and CDR2 FRNRAP. CDR3 length: 21 amino acids. V shed 0 bases, J shed 2 bases, and the junction held 16 bases outside the gene matches. CDR3 protein: CASGLVPTASGGSGPTDTQYF. CDR3 DNA sequence: TGTGCTAGTGGTTTGGTACCCACGGCTAGCGGGGGGTCGGGCCCCACAGATACGCAGTATTTT.

This chain connects TRBV27 to TRBJ2-7; D possibly corresponds to TRBD2 (6 bases). Trimming took 5 bases from V and 3 from J, leaving 11 bases between them. This CDR3 is built from 13 residues. CDR1 is MNHEY, CDR2 SMNVEV, per germline (reference sequence). CDR3 nucleotides: TGTGCCAGCAGTGAGGGACTCGGCTACGAGCAGTACTTC. This sequence encodes CASSEGLGYEQYF.

The chain links TRBV30 to TRBJ2-7; D ambiguous. The V end was cut by 5 bases, the J end by 2 bases, with 19 bases between. The CDR3 length is 15 residues. Germline V lookup: CDR1 GTSNPN, CDR2 SVGIG (reference sequence). CDR3 coding DNA: TGTGCCTGGGTCCCAACCCACACCTTACCCTACGAGCAGTACTTC. It specifies CAWVPTHTLPYEQYF.

Written as DNA, the CDR3 is TGTGCCATCAGTGAGCCCGGAACCGGAGACAGGAACACTGAAGCTTTCTTT. This translates into CAISEPGTGDRNTEAFF. J is TRBJ1-1 and V is TRBV10-3; possible D gene TRBD1, 5 bases. The V end lost 2 bases, the J end lost 1 base, and 17 bases lay between the germline ends. Germline V lookup: CDR1 ENHRY, CDR2 SYGVKD. The CDR3 has 17 residues.

CDR3 bases: TGTGCCAGCAGCACGGAAGCTAGCGGGGGGGAGTACGAGCAGTACTTC. It encodes CASSTEASGGEYEQYF. This rearrangement joins TRBV21-1 to TRBJ2-7; TRBD2, the table's D call, was not compared with the DNA. TRBV21-1 is a listed pseudogene. CDR3 length: 16 amino acids.

This chain joins TRBV28 and TRBJ1-2; the match to TRBD1 covers 8 bases. Trimming took 6 bases from V and 5 from J; bases not matched to a gene: 8. The CDR3 runs to 14 residues. Germline V gene data show CDR1 as MDHEN and CDR2 as SYDVKM. CDR3 sequence reads: CASSLDRGAYGYTF. The CDR3 coding sequence is TGTGCCAGCAGCCTAGACAGGGGCGCTTATGGCTACACCTTC.

This sequence joins TRBV7-3 and TRBJ2-2; TRBD2 agrees at 12 bases. V shed 1 base, J shed 1 base, and the junction held 7 bases outside the gene matches. The germline gives CDR1 SGHTA, CDR2 FQGTGA. This CDR3 is built from 19 residues. The CDR3 DNA is TGTGCCAGCAGCTTAAGTTCTACTAGCGGGGGGCTGAACACCGGGGAGCTGTTTTTT. Encoded protein: CASSLSSTSGGLNTGELFF.

The CDR3 DNA is TGTGCCAGCAGCCAATGGAACACTGAAGCTTTCTTT. This codes for CASSQWNTEAFF. The chain combines TRBV6-5 with TRBJ1-1; no clear D gene. Deletions cut 6 bases from V and 1 base from J, with 6 bases between. From germline, CDR1 is MNHEY and CDR2 SVGAGI. The CDR3 length is 12 residues.

V usage is TRBV5-8 and J usage is TRBJ2-3; 7 bases align to TRBD2. With V trimmed by 4 bases and J by 3 bases, 8 bases remained unmatched. The CDR3 is made up of 15 amino acids. The germline V gene encodes CDR1 SGHTS and CDR2 YDEGEE. In nucleotides, the CDR3 is TGTGCCAGCAGCGGGAGGGCGGAACCGACAGATACGCAGTATTTT. This gives the protein CASSGRAEPTDTQYF.

The chain links TRBV5-4 to TRBJ2-1, with a tentative D call TRBD1 (5 bases). The V gene's germline CDR1 is SGHNT and CDR2 YYREEE (reference sequence). V lost 0 bases and J 9 bases, leaving 10 bases between the germline ends. This CDR3 spans 13 amino acids. The DNA for the CDR3 is TGTGCCAGCAGCTTGGCCTTGCAGGGTGAGCAGTTCTTC. As protein: CASSLALQGEQFF.

The V and J genes are TRBV10-3 and TRBJ2-2; 7 positions agree with TRBD2. Germline CDR1 and CDR2: ENHRY and SYGVKD. The CDR3 sequence is 17 residues long. Trimming took 3 bases from V and 1 from J; bases not matched to a gene: 8. In DNA, the CDR3 is TGTGCCATCAGTGATAAGTACCCGGGGGGGAACACCGGGGAGCTGTTTTTT. Translating it yields CAISDKYPGGNTGELFF.

The chain employs TRBV9 and TRBJ2-3, with 7 nucleotides matching TRBD2. This CDR3 contains 14 residues. Germline assignment: CDR1 SGDLS and CDR2 YYNGEE. J gave up 7 bases and V 3 bases, and 8 bases lay outside the gene matches. The CDR3 spells CASSAPGGWNTQYF. Here the CDR3 DNA reads TGTGCCAGCAGCGCCCCGGGGGGATGGAATACGCAGTATTTT.

The chain couples TRBV5-4 to TRBJ2-3; 9 bases match TRBD2. The CDR3 spans 16 residues. The germline V gene encodes CDR1 SGHNT and CDR2 YYREEE (reference sequence). J gave up 4 bases and V 3 bases, and 9 bases lay outside the gene matches. CDR3 DNA: TGTGCCAGCAGCTCGCACTTAGCGGGGGAGGCAGATACGCAGTATTTT. Encoded protein: CASSSHLAGEADTQYF. The whole variable domain, remainder taken from reference TRBV5-4 and TRBJ2-3, is ETGVTQSPTHLIKTRGQQVTLRCSSQSGHNTVSWYQQALGQGPQFIFQYYREEENGRGNFPPRFSGLQFPNYSSELNVNALELDDSALYLCASSSHLAGEADTQYFGPGTRLTVL.

This rearrangement joins TRBV7-8 to TRBJ2-2, with 10 bases fitting TRBD2. Germline V gene data show CDR1 as SGHVS and CDR2 as FQNEAQ. J gave up 1 base and V 1 base, and 0 bases lay outside the gene matches. This CDR3 has 16 amino acids. The CDR3 loop reads CASSLVAGGNTGELFF. The CDR3 region has the DNA TGTGCCAGCAGCTTAGTAGCGGGGGGGAACACCGGGGAGCTGTTTTTT.

This clone was picked up a small number of times. J is TRBJ1-1 and V is TRBV18; D is unclear. The CDR3 runs 15 residues. Trimming shortened V by 5 bases and J by 3 bases, and 16 bases separated the two germline ends. In germline, CDR1 is KGHSH, CDR2 LQKENI. The CDR3 nucleotides are TGTGCCAGCTCAATATCAGGTTTTCGGTACACTGAAGCTTTCTTT. It yields the protein CASSISGFRYTEAFF.

The CDR3 is CAWSGGQGNWGYTF. CDR3 in DNA: TGTGCCTGGAGTGGAGGACAGGGGAATTGGGGCTACACCTTC. V is TRBV30 and J is TRBJ1-2, with 9 bases matching TRBD1. Trimming cost V 1 base and J 8 bases; bases outside gene matches: 8. The CDR3 is made up of 14 amino acids. CDR1 is GTSNPN, CDR2 SVGIG, per germline (reference sequence).

The genes are TRBV5-1 and TRBJ1-1; possible D gene TRBD1, 5 bases. V was trimmed by 0 bases and J by 6 bases, leaving 12 bases between them. This CDR3 has 14 residues. Germline V gene sequence: CDR1 SGHRS, CDR2 YFSETQ. Written as DNA, the CDR3 is TGCGCCAGCAGCTTGGGGAATCAGGGTTCTGAAGCTTTCTTT. It specifies CASSLGNQGSEAFF.

The CDR3 bases are TGTGCCATCAGTGAGTCGGGGGTTAGCGGGAACAAGAGCTCCTACAATGAGCAGTTCTTC. Translated: CAISESGVSGNKSSYNEQFF. The chain couples TRBV10-3 to TRBJ2-1; 8 nucleotides line up with TRBD2. The CDR3 totals 20 residues. J lost 0 bases, V lost 0 bases, and 13 bases had no gene match. The germline CDR1 and CDR2 sequences are ENHRY and SYGVKD.

V gene TRBV13 combines with J gene TRBJ2-5, with 16 bases aligning to TRBD2. From germline, CDR1 is PRHDT and CDR2 FYEKMQ (reference sequence). The V segment lost 3 bases and the J segment 5 bases; nucleotides outside the gene matches: 6. The CDR3 extends over 17 amino acids. In DNA form, the CDR3 reads TGTGCCAGCAGCTTGGGACTAGCGGGGGGGCCGGGGGAGACCCAGTACTTC. Translating gives CASSLGLAGGPGETQYF.

The V and J genes are TRBV14 and TRBJ2-5; 14 bases map to TRBD2. The trim removed 4 bases at V and 5 bases at J, leaving 3 bases unmatched. CDR1 is SGHDN, CDR2 FVKESK, per germline. CDR3 length equals 15 residues. The CDR3 DNA is TGTGCCAGCAGCCTGGGACTAGCGGGGGTTGAGACCCAGTACTTC. Residues: CASSLGLAGVETQYF.

The chain employs TRBV12-3 or TRBV12-4 and TRBJ2-7; D gene ambiguous. The length of the CDR3 is 13 residues. Trimming took off 6 bases at V and 3 bases at J, with 12 bases between the two ends. The CDR3 DNA follows: TGTGCCAGCAGACCCTCCGCCAGCTACGAGCAGTACTTC. It encodes CASRPSASYEQYF.